The 7 T cell receptor beta chains reported below all come from one sample, sequenced in a study of T-cell memory formation after mild COVID-19. TCRdb independently ran MiXCR on the 5' RACE reads; one entry per CDR3 protein. The sample has some 50,000 distinct CDR3 sequences, 9.5% to 15% seen once. Sequencing was carried out using PBMCs or a T cell subset sorted from them (not recorded which). The receptors here all came from a man aged 18 to 30 who had mild COVID-19 (a few samples of this study predate the infection). Cell type and time point are not known.

This clonotype has more than one count but fewer than ten. CDR3 protein: CASSLALGQGGTEAFF. As DNA, the CDR3 is TGTGCCAGCAGCTTAGCGCTGGGACAGGGGGGGACTGAAGCTTTCTTT. The chain is built from TRBV7-8 and TRBJ1-1; TRBD1 matches 11 bases. The J segment lost 5 bases and the V segment lost 0 bases, leaving 5 bases of the junction unmatched. Germline V gene sequence: CDR1 SGHVS, CDR2 FQNEAQ. The CDR3 has 16 amino acids.

This clonotype was seen only a few times. The CDR3 sequence is CASSASGTPGGNTIYF. Here the CDR3 DNA reads TGTGCCAGCAGTGCCTCAGGGACCCCGGGTGGAAACACCATATATTTT. The rearrangement joins TRBV6-5 to TRBJ1-3; weak D call: TRBD1 (5 bases). This CDR3 spans 16 amino acids. With 5 bases removed from V and 3 bases from J, the gap between germline ends came to 17 bases. Germline lookup yields CDR1 MNHEY and CDR2 SVGAGI.

The V gene is TRBV24-1, the J gene TRBJ1-5; D uncertain. The germline gives CDR1 KGHDR, CDR2 SFDVKD. V lost 1 base, J lost 0 bases, and 15 bases lay in between. This CDR3 comprises 18 residues. CDR3 residues: CATSDFTAYLDSNQPQHF. CDR3 bases: TGTGCCACCAGTGATTTCACAGCGTACCTAGATAGCAATCAGCCCCAGCATTTT.

The chain joins TRBV6-5 to TRBJ1-4; D remains unclear. The CDR3 extends over 15 amino acids. CDR1 MNHEY and CDR2 SVGAGI come from the germline V gene. V shed 2 bases and J shed 5 bases, with 12 bases lying between them. CDR3: CASSYNYGPNEKLFF. Here the CDR3 DNA reads TGTGCCAGCAGTTACAATTACGGACCCAATGAAAAACTGTTTTTT.

The genes are TRBV5-6 and TRBJ2-7; D perhaps matches TRBD1 (6 bases). Trimming stripped 5 bases from V and 4 bases from J, with 10 bases between. In germline, CDR1 is SGHDT, CDR2 YYEEEE. The CDR3 length is 12 residues. This CDR3 is CASSLQGYEQYV. CDR3 coding DNA: TGTGCCAGCAGTTTACAGGGTTACGAGCAGTACGTC.

The sample holds a few counts of this clonotype. The rearrangement links TRBV4-1 to TRBJ1-2; tentatively, D is TRBD1 (5 bases). The CDR3 has 16 residues. The V gene lost 2 bases and the J gene lost 6 bases, with 19 bases spanning the gap. Germline CDR1 MGHRA, CDR2 YSYEKL. CDR3: CASSQIIGLGRDGYTF. Here the CDR3 DNA reads TGCGCCAGCAGCCAAATAATTGGACTGGGGCGGGATGGCTACACCTTC.

This clonotype came up many times. The chain combines TRBV7-2 with TRBJ2-5; 11 bases are a match to TRBD2. The junction had 7 bases not matched to a gene; V was cut back by 2 bases and J by 5 bases. Germline assignment: CDR1 SGHTA and CDR2 FQGNSA. The CDR3 has 16 residues. The CDR3 DNA reads as TGTGCCAGCAGCTTATTCCTAGCGGGGGGCGGGGAGACCCAGTACTTC. It translates to CASSLFLAGGGETQYF.